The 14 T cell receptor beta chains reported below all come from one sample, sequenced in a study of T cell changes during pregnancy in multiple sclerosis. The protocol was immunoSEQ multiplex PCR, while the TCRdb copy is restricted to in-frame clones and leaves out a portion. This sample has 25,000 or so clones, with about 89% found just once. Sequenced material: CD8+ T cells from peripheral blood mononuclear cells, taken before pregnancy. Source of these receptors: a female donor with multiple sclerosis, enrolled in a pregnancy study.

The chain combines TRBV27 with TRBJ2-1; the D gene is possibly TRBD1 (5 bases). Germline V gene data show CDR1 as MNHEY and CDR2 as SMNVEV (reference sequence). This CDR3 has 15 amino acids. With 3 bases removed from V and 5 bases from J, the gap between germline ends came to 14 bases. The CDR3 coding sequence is TGTGCCAGCAGTTTGTGGGCAGGGCAGAACAATGAGCAGTTCTTC. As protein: CASSLWAGQNNEQFF.

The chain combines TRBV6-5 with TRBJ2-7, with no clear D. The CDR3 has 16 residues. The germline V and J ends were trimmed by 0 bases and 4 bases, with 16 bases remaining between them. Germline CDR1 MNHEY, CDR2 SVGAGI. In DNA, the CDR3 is TGTGCCAGCAGTTACTCGATAGAGAGCCTAAGATACGAGCAGTACTTC. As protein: CASSYSIESLRYEQYF.

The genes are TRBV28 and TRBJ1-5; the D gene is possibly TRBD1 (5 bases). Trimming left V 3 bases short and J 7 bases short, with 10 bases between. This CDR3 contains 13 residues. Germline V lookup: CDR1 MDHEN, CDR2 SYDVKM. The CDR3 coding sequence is TGTGCCAGCAGTTTGACGGGGGACCAGCCCCAGCATTTT. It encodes CASSLTGDQPQHF. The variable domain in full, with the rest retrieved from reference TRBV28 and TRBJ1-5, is DVKVTQSSRYLVKRTGEKVFLECVQDMDHENMFWYRQDPGLGLRLIYFSYDVKMKEKGDIPEGYSVSREKKERFSLILESASTNQTSMYLCASSLTGDQPQHFGDGTRLSIL.

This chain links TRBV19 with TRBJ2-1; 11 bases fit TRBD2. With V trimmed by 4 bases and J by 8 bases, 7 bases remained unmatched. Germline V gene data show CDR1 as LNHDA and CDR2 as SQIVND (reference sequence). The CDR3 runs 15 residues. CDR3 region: CASSTLAGGGYEQFF. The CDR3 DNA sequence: TGTGCCAGTAGTACCCTAGCGGGAGGTGGGTATGAGCAGTTCTTC. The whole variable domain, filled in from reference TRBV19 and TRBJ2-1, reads DGGITQSPKYLFRKEGQNVTLSCEQNLNHDAMYWYRQDPGQGLRLIYYSQIVNDFQKGDIAEGYSVSREKKESFPLTVTSAQKNPTAFYLCASSTLAGGGYEQFFGPGTRLTVL.

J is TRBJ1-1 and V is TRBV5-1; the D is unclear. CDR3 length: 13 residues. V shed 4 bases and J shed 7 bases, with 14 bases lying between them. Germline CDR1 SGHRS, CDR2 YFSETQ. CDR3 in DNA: TGCGCCAGCAGCCCGTCGGGTTCTTTTGAAGCTTTCTTT. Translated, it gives CASSPSGSFEAFF.

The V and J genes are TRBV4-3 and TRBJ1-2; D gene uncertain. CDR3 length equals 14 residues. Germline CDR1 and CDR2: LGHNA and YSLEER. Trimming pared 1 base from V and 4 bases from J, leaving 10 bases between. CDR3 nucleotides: TGCGCCAGCAGCCAAGTGACAAGTCTCTATGGCTACACCTTC. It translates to CASSQVTSLYGYTF.

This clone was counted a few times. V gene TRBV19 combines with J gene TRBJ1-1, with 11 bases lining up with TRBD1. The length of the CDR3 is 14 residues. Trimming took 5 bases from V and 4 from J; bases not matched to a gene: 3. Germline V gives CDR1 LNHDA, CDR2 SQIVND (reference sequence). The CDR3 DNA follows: TGTGCCAGTAGTCGCGGGACAGGGGGCACTGAAGCTTTCTTT. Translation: CASSRGTGGTEAFF.

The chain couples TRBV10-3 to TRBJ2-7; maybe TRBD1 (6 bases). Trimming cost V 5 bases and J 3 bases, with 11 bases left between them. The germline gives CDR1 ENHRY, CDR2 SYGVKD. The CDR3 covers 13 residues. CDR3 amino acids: CAISNSDSYEQYF. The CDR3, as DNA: TGTGCCATCAGTAACTCGGACAGCTACGAGCAGTACTTC.

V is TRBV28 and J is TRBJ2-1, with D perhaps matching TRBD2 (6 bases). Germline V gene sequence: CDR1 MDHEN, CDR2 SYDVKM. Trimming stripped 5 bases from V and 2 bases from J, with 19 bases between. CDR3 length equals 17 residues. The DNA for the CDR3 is TGTGCCAGCAGTCTGCTGGGTCTTAGCGGAGCCTACAATGAGCAGTTCTTC. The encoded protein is CASSLLGLSGAYNEQFF.

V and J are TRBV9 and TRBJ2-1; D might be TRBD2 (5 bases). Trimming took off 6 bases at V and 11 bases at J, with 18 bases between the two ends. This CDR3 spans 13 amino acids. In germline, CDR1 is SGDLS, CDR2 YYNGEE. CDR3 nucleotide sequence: TGTGCCAGCAACGCCGGTGGATCCGGGAAGCAGTTCTTC. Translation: CASNAGGSGKQFF. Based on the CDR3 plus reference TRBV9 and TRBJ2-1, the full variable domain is DSGVTQTPKHLITATGQRVTLRCSPRSGDLSVYWYQQSLDQGLQFLIQYYNGEERAKGNILERFSAQQFPDLHSELNLSSLELGDSALYFCASNAGGSGKQFFGPGTRLTVL.

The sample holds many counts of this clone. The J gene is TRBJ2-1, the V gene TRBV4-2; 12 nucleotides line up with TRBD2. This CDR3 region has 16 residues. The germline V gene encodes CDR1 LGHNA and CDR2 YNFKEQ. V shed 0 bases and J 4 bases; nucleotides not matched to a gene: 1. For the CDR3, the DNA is TGTGCCAGCAGCCAAGATGGGACTAGCGGGTACAATGAGCAGTTCTTC. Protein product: CASSQDGTSGYNEQFF.

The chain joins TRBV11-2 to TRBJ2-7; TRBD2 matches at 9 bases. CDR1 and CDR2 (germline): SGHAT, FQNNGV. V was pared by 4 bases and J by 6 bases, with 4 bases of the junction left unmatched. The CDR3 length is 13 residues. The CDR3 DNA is TGTGCCAGCAGCTCGCTAGCGGGATCCGAGCAGTACTTC. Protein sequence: CASSSLAGSEQYF.

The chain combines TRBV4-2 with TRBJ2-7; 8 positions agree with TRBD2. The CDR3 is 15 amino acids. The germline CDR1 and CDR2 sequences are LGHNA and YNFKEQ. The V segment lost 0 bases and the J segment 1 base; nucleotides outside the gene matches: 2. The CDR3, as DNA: TGTGCCAGCAGCCAAGACCGGGGGGGGTCCTACGAGCAGTACTTC. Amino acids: CASSQDRGGSYEQYF.

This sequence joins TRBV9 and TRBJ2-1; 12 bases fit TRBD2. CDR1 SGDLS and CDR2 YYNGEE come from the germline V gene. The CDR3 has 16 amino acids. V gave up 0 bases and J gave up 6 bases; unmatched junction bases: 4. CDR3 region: CASSVGLAGEGNEQFF. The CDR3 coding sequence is TGTGCCAGCAGCGTAGGACTAGCGGGAGAAGGCAATGAGCAGTTCTTC.